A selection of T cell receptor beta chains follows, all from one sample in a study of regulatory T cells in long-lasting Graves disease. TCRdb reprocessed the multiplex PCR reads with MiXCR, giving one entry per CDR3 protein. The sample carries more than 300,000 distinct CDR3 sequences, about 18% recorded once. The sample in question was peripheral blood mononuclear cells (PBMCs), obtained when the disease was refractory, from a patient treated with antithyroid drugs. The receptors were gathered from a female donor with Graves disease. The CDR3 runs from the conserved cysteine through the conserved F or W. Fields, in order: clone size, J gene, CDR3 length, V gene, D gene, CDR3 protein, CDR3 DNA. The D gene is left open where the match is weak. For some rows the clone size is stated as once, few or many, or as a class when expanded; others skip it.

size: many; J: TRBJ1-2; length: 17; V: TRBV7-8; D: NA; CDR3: CASSLGAYRAADYGYTF; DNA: TGTGCCAGCAGCTTAGGCGCTTACAGGGCAGCGGACTATGGCTACACCTTC
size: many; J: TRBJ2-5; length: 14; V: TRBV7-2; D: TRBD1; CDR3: CASSTGQGAKTQYF; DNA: TGTGCCAGCAGCACTGGACAGGGGGCGAAGACCCAGTACTTC
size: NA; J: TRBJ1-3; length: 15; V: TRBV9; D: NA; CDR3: CASSVDSVAGNTIYF; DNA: TGTGCCAGCAGCGTAGACTCGGTGGCTGGAAACACCATATATTTT
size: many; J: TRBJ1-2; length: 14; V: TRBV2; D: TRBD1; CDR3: CASRTGAGIYGYTF; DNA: TGTGCCAGCAGAACAGGGGCGGGTATCTATGGCTACACCTTC
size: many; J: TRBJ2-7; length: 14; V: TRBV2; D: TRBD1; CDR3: CASRRQGPLYEQYF; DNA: TGTGCCAGCAGAAGACAGGGGCCACTATACGAGCAGTACTTC
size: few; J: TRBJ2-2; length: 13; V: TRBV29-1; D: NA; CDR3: CSVAFPNTGELFF; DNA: TGCAGCGTTGCTTTTCCAAACACCGGGGAGCTGTTTTTT
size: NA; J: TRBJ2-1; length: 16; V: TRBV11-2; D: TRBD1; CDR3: CASSTLQGAGYNEQFF; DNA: TGTGCCAGCAGCACTCTCCAGGGGGCAGGATACAATGAGCAGTTCTTC
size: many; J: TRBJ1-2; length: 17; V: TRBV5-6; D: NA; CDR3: CASSGDRSAFTNYGYTF; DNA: TGTGCCAGCAGCGGTGACAGATCTGCCTTTACTAACTATGGCTACACCTTC
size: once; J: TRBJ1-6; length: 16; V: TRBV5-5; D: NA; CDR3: CASSSPEGSYNSPLHF; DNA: TGTGCCAGCAGCTCCCCAGAGGGCTCCTATAATTCACCCCTCCACTTT
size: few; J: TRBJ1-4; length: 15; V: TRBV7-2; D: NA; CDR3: CASSSPGRMGEKLFF; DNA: TGTGCCAGCAGCTCACCTGGCCGGATGGGTGAAAAACTGTTTTTT
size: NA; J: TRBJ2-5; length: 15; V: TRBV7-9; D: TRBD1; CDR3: CASSSGQGRGETQYF; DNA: TGTGCCAGCAGCTCGGGACAGGGGAGGGGAGAGACCCAGTACTTC
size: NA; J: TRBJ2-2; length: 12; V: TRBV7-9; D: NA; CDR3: CATGGGTGELFF; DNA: TGTGCCACCGGGGGTGGCACCGGGGAGCTGTTTTTT
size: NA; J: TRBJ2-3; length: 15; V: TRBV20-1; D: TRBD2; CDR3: CSARWGGVGTDTQYF; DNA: TGCAGTGCTAGGTGGGGGGGAGTGGGCACAGATACGCAGTATTTT
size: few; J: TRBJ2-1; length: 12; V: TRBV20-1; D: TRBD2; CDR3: CSASGSRHEQFF; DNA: TGCAGTGCGAGCGGGAGCCGACATGAGCAGTTCTTC
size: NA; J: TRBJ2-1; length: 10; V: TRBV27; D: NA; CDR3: CASRRGRKFF; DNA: TGTGCCAGCAGGCGGGGGCGAAAGTTCTTC
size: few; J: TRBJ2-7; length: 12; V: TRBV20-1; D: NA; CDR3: CSASRDPYEQYF; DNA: TGCAGTGCTAGTAGGGACCCCTACGAGCAGTACTTC
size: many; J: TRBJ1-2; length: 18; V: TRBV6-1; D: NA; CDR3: CASSEMMSNRRNDYGYTF; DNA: TGTGCCAGCAGTGAAATGATGTCGAACCGGCGGAATGACTATGGCTACACCTTC
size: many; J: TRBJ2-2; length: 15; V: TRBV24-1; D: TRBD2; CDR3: CATSKREGNTGELFF; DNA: TGTGCCACCTCTAAGCGGGAGGGGAACACCGGGGAGCTGTTTTTT
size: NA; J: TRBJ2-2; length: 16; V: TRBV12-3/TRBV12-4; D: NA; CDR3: CASSSTGGTNTGELFF; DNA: TGTGCCAGCAGTTCCACTGGGGGAACGAACACCGGGGAGCTGTTTTTT
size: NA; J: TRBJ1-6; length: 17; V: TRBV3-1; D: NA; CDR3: CASSQVGGISYNSPLHF; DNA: TGTGCCAGCAGCCAAGTCGGGGGGATCTCCTATAATTCACCCCTCCACTTT
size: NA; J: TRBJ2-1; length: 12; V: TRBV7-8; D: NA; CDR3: CASSFGGRVQFF; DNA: TGTGCCAGCAGCTTTGGGGGCAGGGTACAGTTCTTC
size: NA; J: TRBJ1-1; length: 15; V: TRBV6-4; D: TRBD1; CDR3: CASSDSGTGDTEAFF; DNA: TGTGCCAGCAGTGACTCCGGGACAGGGGACACTGAAGCTTTCTTT
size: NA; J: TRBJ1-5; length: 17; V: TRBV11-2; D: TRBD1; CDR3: CASSQGGTDLSNQPQHF; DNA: TGCGCCAGCAGCCAAGGTGGGACAGACCTTAGCAATCAGCCCCAGCATTTT
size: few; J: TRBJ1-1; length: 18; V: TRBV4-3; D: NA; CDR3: CASSQDYEAFAPFPEAFF; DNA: TGCGCCAGCAGCCAAGATTACGAGGCTTTTGCACCCTTCCCTGAAGCTTTCTTT
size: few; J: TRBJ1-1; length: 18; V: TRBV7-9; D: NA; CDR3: CASSYKRPGKQMNTEAFF; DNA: TGTGCCAGCAGCTACAAACGACCGGGAAAGCAAATGAACACTGAAGCTTTCTTT
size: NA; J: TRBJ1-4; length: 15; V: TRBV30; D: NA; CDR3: CAWAPPAHLNEKLFF; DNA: TGTGCCTGGGCCCCCCCGGCACATCTGAATGAAAAACTGTTTTTT
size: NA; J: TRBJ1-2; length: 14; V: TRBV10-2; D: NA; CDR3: CASSESPNFYGYTF; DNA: TGCGCCAGCAGTGAGTCTCCTAACTTCTATGGCTACACCTTC
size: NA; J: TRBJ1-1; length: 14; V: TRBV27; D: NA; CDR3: CASSARTADNEAFF; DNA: TGTGCCAGCAGTGCCCGGACAGCCGACAATGAAGCTTTCTTT
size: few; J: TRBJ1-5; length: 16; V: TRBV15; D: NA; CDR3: CATSRDWGPANQPQHF; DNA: TGTGCCACCAGCAGAGACTGGGGGCCCGCGAATCAGCCCCAGCATTTT
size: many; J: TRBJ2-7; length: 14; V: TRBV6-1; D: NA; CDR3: CASSESRSAYEQYF; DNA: TGTGCCAGCAGTGAAAGCAGGTCAGCCTACGAGCAGTACTTC
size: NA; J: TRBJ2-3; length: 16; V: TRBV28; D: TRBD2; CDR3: CASSPPGLAATDTQYF; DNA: TGTGCCAGCAGTCCCCCGGGACTAGCGGCCACAGATACGCAGTATTTT
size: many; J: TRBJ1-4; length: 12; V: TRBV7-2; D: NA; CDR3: CASSGMDEKLFF; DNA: TGTGCCAGCAGTGGCATGGATGAAAAACTGTTTTTT
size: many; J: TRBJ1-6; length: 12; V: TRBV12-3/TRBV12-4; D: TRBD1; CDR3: CASREDRGPLHF; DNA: TGTGCCAGCAGGGAAGACAGGGGACCCCTCCACTTT
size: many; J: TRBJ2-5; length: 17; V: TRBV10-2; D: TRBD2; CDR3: CASSFSSGGARQETQYF; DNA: TGCGCCAGCAGTTTCTCTAGCGGGGGGGCCCGCCAAGAGACCCAGTACTTC
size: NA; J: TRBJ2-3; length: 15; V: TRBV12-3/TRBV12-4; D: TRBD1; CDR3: CASSSPGQGGDTQYF; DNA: TGTGCCAGCAGTTCCCCGGGACAGGGCGGAGATACGCAGTATTTT
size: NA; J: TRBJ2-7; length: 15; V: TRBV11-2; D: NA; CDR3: CASSPRWGKIGEQYF; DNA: TGTGCCAGCAGCCCTCGATGGGGGAAGATCGGAGAGCAGTACTTC
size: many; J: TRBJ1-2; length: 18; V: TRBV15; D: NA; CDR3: CATSRDRGIIPRTYGYTF; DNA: TGTGCCACCAGCAGAGATAGGGGCATCATTCCCAGAACCTATGGCTACACCTTC
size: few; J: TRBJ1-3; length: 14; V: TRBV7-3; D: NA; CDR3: CASSAGTPGNTIYF; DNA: TGTGCCAGCAGCGCGGGGACACCTGGAAACACCATATATTTT
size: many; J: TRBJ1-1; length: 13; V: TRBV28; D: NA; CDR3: CASSLFVNTEAFF; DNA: TGTGCCAGCAGTTTATTTGTAAACACTGAAGCTTTCTTT
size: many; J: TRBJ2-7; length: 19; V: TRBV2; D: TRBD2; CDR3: CASTSLGVGLAGRSYEQYF; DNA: TGTGCCAGCACCTCGTTAGGGGTCGGACTAGCGGGACGATCCTACGAGCAGTACTTC
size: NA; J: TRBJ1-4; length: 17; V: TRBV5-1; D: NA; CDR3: CASSLSSGALANEKLFF; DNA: TGCGCCAGCAGCTTGTCCTCGGGGGCGTTAGCTAATGAAAAACTGTTTTTT
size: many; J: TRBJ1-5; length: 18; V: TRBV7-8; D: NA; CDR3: CASSLKGDRLYSNQPQHF; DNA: TGTGCCAGCAGCTTAAAAGGTGACAGACTCTATAGCAATCAGCCCCAGCATTTT
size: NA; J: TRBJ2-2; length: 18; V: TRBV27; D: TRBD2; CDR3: CASSRRTSGRAPAGELFF; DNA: TGTGCCAGCAGCCGCCGGACTAGCGGGAGGGCCCCCGCCGGGGAGCTGTTTTTT
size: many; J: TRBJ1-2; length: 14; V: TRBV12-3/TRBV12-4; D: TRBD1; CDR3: CASSLRQGGDGYTF; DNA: TGTGCCAGCAGTTTACGACAGGGTGGCGATGGCTACACCTTC
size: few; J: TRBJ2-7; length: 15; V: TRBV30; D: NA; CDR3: CAWRFQTVPSYEQYF; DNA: TGTGCCTGGAGGTTTCAGACAGTCCCGTCCTACGAGCAGTACTTC
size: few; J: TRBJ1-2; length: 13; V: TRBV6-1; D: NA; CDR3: CASKLGAGDGYTF; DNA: TGTGCCAGCAAATTGGGGGCAGGCGATGGCTACACCTTC
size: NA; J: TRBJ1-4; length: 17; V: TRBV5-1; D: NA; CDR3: CASSFNAPGQINEKLFF; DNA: TGCGCCAGCAGCTTTAACGCCCCGGGGCAGATTAATGAAAAACTGTTTTTT
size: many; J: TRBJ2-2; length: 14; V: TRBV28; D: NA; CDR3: CASSHIRGTGELFF; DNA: TGTGCCAGCAGTCATATCCGCGGTACCGGGGAGCTGTTTTTT
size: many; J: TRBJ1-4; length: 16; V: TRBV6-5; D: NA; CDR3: CASSYSASAGNEKLFF; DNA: TGTGCCAGCAGTTACAGCGCCTCAGCCGGTAATGAAAAACTGTTTTTT
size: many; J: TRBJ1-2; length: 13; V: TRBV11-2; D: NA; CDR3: CASSRDPNYGYTF; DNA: TGTGCCAGCAGCCGCGACCCTAACTATGGCTACACCTTC
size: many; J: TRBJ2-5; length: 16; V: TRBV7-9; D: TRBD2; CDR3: CASSLVGRVPQETQYF; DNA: TGTGCCAGCAGCTTAGTAGGGAGGGTGCCCCAAGAGACCCAGTACTTC
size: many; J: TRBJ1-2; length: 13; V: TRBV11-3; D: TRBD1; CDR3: CASSPRTGRGYTF; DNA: TGTGCCAGCAGCCCGAGGACAGGGCGCGGCTACACCTTC
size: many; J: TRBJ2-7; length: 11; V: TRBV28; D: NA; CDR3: CASSSTYEQYF; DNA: TGTGCCAGCAGTTCCACCTACGAGCAGTACTTC